The present entry profiles one TCR beta chain with its context. This CDR3 spans 16 amino acids. Germline V CDR1 and CDR2: MDHEN, SYDVKM. V was clipped by 3 bases and J by 8 bases; unmatched bases: 11. This entry belongs to a study of blood T cell repertoires in COVID-19. Study-level background: There were acute and convalescent COVID-19 samples, and they came from the United States, Italy and Spain. The analysed material was cDNA or gDNA that came from T cells, B-cell-depleted T cells, or PBMCs.

Original processing methods: Counts of nucleated cells, estimated from reference gene primer amplification, were obtained. Sequencing used immunoSEQ multiplex PCR; TCRdb keeps in-frame clones, though not all of them. V, J and clone size reflect that table, while D and trimming were determined from the DNA. The sample has about 140,000 clones, approximately 82% seen once. The sequencing sample was made of peripheral blood. The TCR sequence derives from a human donor in a cohort sampled during active COVID-19. The chain uses TRBV28 and TRBJ2-1; TRBD2 matches 9 bases. CDR3 in amino acids: CASSFTSGLTVDEQFF. The CDR3 DNA reads as TGTGCCAGCAGTTTCACTAGCGGGTTAACGGTGGATGAGCAGTTCTTC.